What follows is one TCR beta chain and its context. Antigen: not known. Germline lookup yields CDR1 LNHDA and CDR2 SQIVND (reference sequence). CDR3 length equals 14 residues. The trim removed 3 bases at V and 7 bases at J, leaving 6 bases unmatched. This entry comes from a study of cytomegalovirus exposure and HLA in healthy donors. Study information: Findings of an earlier analysis included 117 million unique TCR beta sequences from 180 million or so T cells.

Study-level findings and limits: Most TCR sequences were seen very rarely across donors, but some public TCRs occurred in many. Earlier analysis looked at TCR beta V segments, and most were productive about 90% or about 30% of the time. Altogether, about 160 TCR beta chains were recorded as cytomegalovirus-associated.

PCR used 60 Vbeta primers and 13 Jbeta primers. Assay used: immunoSEQ multiplex PCR; TCRdb lists only in-frame clones, some missing. This listing includes tens of thousands of clones. This chain joins TRBV19 and TRBJ1-5; TRBD1 matches 7 bases. Sequenced input: PBMCs. This TCR came from a middle-aged man in good health and CMV-seronegative. CDR3 protein: CASSMTGIKQPQHF. Written as DNA, the CDR3 is TGTGCCAGTAGTATGACAGGGATTAAGCAGCCCCAGCATTTT.